These 21 T cell receptor beta chains were sequenced from one sample in a study of CD8+ T cells in alopecia areata. The treatment is: oral pan-JAK inhibitor, 5-10 mg twice daily. Reverse transcribed after extraction, RNA yielded cDNA as the sequencing template. The repertoire was sequenced with immunoSEQ multiplex PCR; TCRdb's copy has only in-frame clones and lacks some. The table records roughly 200,000 clones, 40% to 45% of them present only once. The sequences come from CD4+ T cells sorted from blood, collected at roughly week 38, from a patient treated with tofacitinib. Every receptor here comes from a human donor with alopecia areata.

This sequence joins TRBV6-6 and TRBJ2-1, with D maybe TRBD1 (6 bases). The CDR3 is 15 residues long. V gave up 8 bases and J gave up 0 bases, with 14 bases separating them. Germline loops: CDR1 MNHNY, CDR2 SVGAGI (reference sequence). CDR3 sequence reads: CASLARGSSYNEQFF. The CDR3 DNA is TGTGCCAGCTTAGCCAGGGGAAGCTCCTACAATGAGCAGTTCTTC.

The chain is built from TRBV5-4 and TRBJ2-7; D tentatively fits TRBD1 or TRBD2 (5 bases each). This CDR3 is built from 13 residues. The germline gives CDR1 SGHNT, CDR2 YYREEE (reference sequence). Trimming took off 6 bases at V and 2 bases at J, with 12 bases between the two ends. CDR3 sequence (DNA): TGTGCCAGCACCATCTGGGGGACCTACGAGCAGTACTTC. Its translation: CASTIWGTYEQYF.

J is TRBJ2-2 and V is TRBV5-1, with D tentatively TRBD2 (5 bases). V was trimmed by 0 bases and J by 2 bases, leaving 8 bases between them. The CDR3 totals 15 residues. The germline V gene encodes CDR1 SGHRS and CDR2 YFSETQ. The CDR3 reads CASSLARVNTGELFF. CDR3 nucleotide sequence: TGCGCCAGCAGCTTGGCGCGGGTTAACACCGGGGAGCTGTTTTTT.

A few counts support this clone. This rearrangement joins TRBV10-2 to TRBJ1-4, with D unresolved. Germline CDR1 WSHSY, CDR2 SAAADI. This CDR3 region has 16 residues. V gave up 6 bases and J gave up 7 bases, with 21 bases separating them. The CDR3 is CASRAVQAGFGEKLFF. The CDR3 region has the DNA TGCGCCAGCAGGGCCGTGCAGGCGGGTTTTGGTGAAAAACTGTTTTTT.

This chain links TRBV15 with TRBJ1-1; D call uncertain. Germline lookup yields CDR1 LNHNV and CDR2 YYDKDF (reference sequence). The CDR3 is 14 residues long. Trimming removed 0 bases at V and 0 bases at J, with 5 bases between. CDR3: CATSRDGVNTEAFF. The CDR3 nucleotides are TGTGCCACCAGCAGAGACGGGGTGAACACTGAAGCTTTCTTT. Full variable domain (rest looked up from reference TRBV15 and TRBJ1-1): DAMVIQNPRYQVTQFGKPVTLSCSQTLNHNVMYWYQQKSSQAPKLLFHYYDKDFNNEADTPDNFQSRRPNTSFCFLDIRSPGLGDTAMYLCATSRDGVNTEAFFGQGTRLTVV.

This chain joins TRBV9 and TRBJ2-5; 12 positions match TRBD2. CDR1 is SGDLS and CDR2 is YYNGEE in the germline V gene. J was trimmed by 0 bases and V by 2 bases; bases with no gene match: 2. This CDR3 comprises 16 residues. The CDR3 protein is CASSVRLAGDQETQYF. In DNA form, the CDR3 reads TGTGCCAGCAGCGTCAGACTAGCGGGAGACCAAGAGACCCAGTACTTC. Full variable domain (rest looked up from reference TRBV9 and TRBJ2-5): DSGVTQTPKHLITATGQRVTLRCSPRSGDLSVYWYQQSLDQGLQFLIQYYNGEERAKGNILERFSAQQFPDLHSELNLSSLELGDSALYFCASSVRLAGDQETQYFGPGTRLLVL.

The chain links TRBV7-9 to TRBJ2-1, with 9 bases matching TRBD2. Germline V lookup: CDR1 SEHNR, CDR2 FQNEAQ (reference sequence). This CDR3 spans 15 amino acids. With 5 bases clipped from V and 8 bases from J, the junction kept 10 bases outside the gene matches. The CDR3 nucleotides read TGTGCCAGCAGCGTCTCGAGCGGGAGGTACGATGAGCAGTTCTTC. As protein: CASSVSSGRYDEQFF. The full variable domain, in which reference TRBV7-9 and TRBJ2-1 provide the parts outside the CDR3, is DTGVSQNPRHKITKRGQNVTFRCDPISEHNRLYWYRQTLGQGPEFLTYFQNEAQLEKSRLLSDRFSAERPKGSFSTLEIQRTEQGDSAMYLCASSVSSGRYDEQFFGPGTRLTVL.

This chain links TRBV6-5 with TRBJ2-2; D is unclear. This CDR3 region has 12 residues. Looked up from germline, CDR1 is MNHEY and CDR2 is SVGAGI. Trimming took off 4 bases at V and 6 bases at J, with 6 bases between the two ends. For the CDR3, the DNA is TGTGCCAGCAGTTCGACGGCCGGGGAGCTGTTTTTT. This codes for CASSSTAGELFF.

The chain employs TRBV5-6 and TRBJ1-2; tentative D call: TRBD1 (5 bases). V lost 4 bases to trimming and J lost 4 bases, with 23 bases between them. There are 17 residues in the CDR3. Germline values: CDR1 SGHDT, CDR2 YYEEEE. CDR3 bases: TGTGCCAGCAGCATAACTTACCCCGACGGGGGAGCCTATGGCTACACCTTC. Amino acids: CASSITYPDGGAYGYTF.

This clone was counted a few times. This sequence joins TRBV4-1 and TRBJ2-7; 9 bases are a match to TRBD2. Looked up from germline, CDR1 is MGHRA and CDR2 is YSYEKL. The CDR3 has 16 residues. V was clipped by 2 bases and J by 3 bases; unmatched bases: 8. CDR3 bases: TGCGCCAGCAGCCAACCCTCTCGTAGCGGGAGCTACGAGCAGTACTTC. Protein sequence: CASSQPSRSGSYEQYF.

The chain employs TRBV6-5 and TRBJ2-1; D may be TRBD1 (5 bases). Per the germline V gene, CDR1 is MNHEY and CDR2 is SVGAGI. V lost 6 bases, J lost 7 bases, and 13 bases lay in between. CDR3 length: 13 amino acids. The CDR3 DNA reads TGTGCCAGCAGGGGGCCGGGTGCGAATGAGCAGTTCTTC. Protein product: CASRGPGANEQFF.

There are a few counts of this clone. The chain carries TRBV23-1 and TRBJ1-5; possibly TRBD1 for D (6 bases). TRBV23-1 is given ORF status, its function remaining uncertain. V was pared by 4 bases and J by 0 bases, with 13 bases between. The CDR3 has 16 residues. CDR3 sequence reads: CASSPPGTNSNQPQHF. The DNA for the CDR3 is TGCGCCAGCAGTCCCCCCGGGACAAATAGCAATCAGCCCCAGCATTTT.

A few counts support this clone. This CDR3 is also generated by other DNA sequences in the sample. The CDR3 DNA reads as TGCAGTGCCGAGGGGGGGGAGACCCAGTACTTC. Amino acid sequence: CSAEGGETQYF. The chain uses TRBV20-1 and TRBJ2-5, with D perhaps matching TRBD2 (7 bases). This CDR3 spans 11 amino acids. Between the trimmed V and J ends, which lost 6 bases and 5 bases, there was a span of 10 bases. CDR1 and CDR2 (germline): DFQATT, SNEGSKA (reference sequence).

The rearrangement uses TRBV5-1 and TRBJ2-7; 8 bases match TRBD2. V trimming: 0 bases; J trimming: 3 bases; junction bases outside the gene matches: 8. This CDR3 region has 16 residues. CDR1 is SGHRS, CDR2 YFSETQ, per germline. The CDR3 nucleotides read TGCGCCAGCAGCTTGGATTATAGCGGGATGCGCTACGAGCAGTACTTC. It encodes CASSLDYSGMRYEQYF.

In regard to this clone: At one end, the junction sequence differs from germline, possibly due to a read error. V and J are TRBV7-7 and TRBJ2-1; tentatively, D is TRBD2 (6 bases). Germline V lookup: CDR1 SSHAT, CDR2 FNYEAQ (reference sequence). The CDR3 spans 17 residues. The CDR3 nucleotides read TGTGCTAGCACCCTGATAAGGGGACTGAGCTCCTACAATGAGCAGTTCTTC. It specifies CASTLIRGLSSYNEQFF.

This chain links TRBV6-5 with TRBJ2-2, with unresolved D. This CDR3 has 14 amino acids. The germline V gene has CDR1 MNHEY and CDR2 SVGAGI. V gave up 6 bases and J gave up 1 base, with 9 bases separating them. The CDR3 bases are TGTGCCAGCAGCCGCTGGGAGAACACCGGGGAGCTGTTTTTT. It yields the protein CASSRWENTGELFF.

The chain is built from TRBV9 and TRBJ2-5; D is undetermined. V lost 2 bases and J 5 bases, leaving 13 bases between the germline ends. The CDR3 contains 14 residues. CDR1 is SGDLS and CDR2 is YYNGEE in the germline V gene. The CDR3 sequence is CASSVGTLGETQYF. The DNA of the CDR3 is TGTGCCAGCAGCGTGGGAACCCTGGGGGAGACCCAGTACTTC.

The rearrangement joins TRBV11-2 to TRBJ2-5; 10 bases are a match to TRBD1. The CDR3 runs to 14 residues. Trimming at V came to 5 bases and at J to 5 bases, leaving 5 bases not matched to a gene. Per the germline V gene, CDR1 is SGHAT and CDR2 is FQNNGV. CDR3 protein: CASSPGQGSETQYF. CDR3 in DNA: TGTGCCAGCAGCCCGGGACAGGGGAGCGAGACCCAGTACTTC.

This sequence joins TRBV2 and TRBJ2-2; the D gene is possibly TRBD1 (6 bases). Trimming took 6 bases from V and 7 from J, leaving 12 bases between them. This CDR3 spans 13 amino acids. CDR1 is SNHLY and CDR2 is FYNNEI in the germline V gene. CDR3 bases: TGTGCCAGCAGGGAAACAGGGAACGGGGAGCTGTTTTTT. As protein: CASRETGNGELFF.

This sequence joins TRBV2 and TRBJ2-4, with 9 bases fitting TRBD1. Germline V gene data show CDR1 as SNHLY and CDR2 as FYNNEI. The length of the CDR3 is 14 residues. V trimming: 5 bases; J trimming: 9 bases; junction bases outside the gene matches: 8. The CDR3 loop is CASSSQGARIIQYF. Written as DNA, the CDR3 is TGTGCCAGCAGTTCACAGGGGGCGAGGATCATTCAGTACTTC.

The chain employs TRBV5-1 and TRBJ2-2; D is uncertain. The germline gives CDR1 SGHRS, CDR2 YFSETQ. V lost 1 base and J 2 bases, leaving 12 bases between the germline ends. The CDR3 is made up of 16 amino acids. The DNA of the CDR3 is TGCGCCAGCAGCTTGATCGGCGGAGCAAACACCGGGGAGCTGTTTTTT. Translated, it gives CASSLIGGANTGELFF.